Following are 3 T cell receptor beta chains from one sample sequenced in a study of cytomegalovirus exposure and HLA in healthy donors. Primers for the PCR totalled 60 Vbeta and 13 Jbeta. Profiling relied on immunoSEQ multiplex PCR, and the TCRdb table lists in-frame clones only, not all of them. The profile shows about 210,000 clones, approximately 81% of them singletons. The sample comprised PBMCs. These receptors were collected from a girl aged 2 to 10 in good health and CMV-seronegative.

The chain is built from TRBV19 and TRBJ2-7; D may be TRBD2 (5 bases). The CDR3 runs 16 residues. V lost 0 bases and J lost 0, with 12 bases in between. The germline V gene has CDR1 LNHDA and CDR2 SQIVND (reference sequence). CDR3 sequence (DNA): TGTGCCAGTAGTATAGATTGGACTTCCTTCTCCTACGAGCAGTACTTC. It specifies CASSIDWTSFSYEQYF.

The chain joins TRBV20-1 to TRBJ1-1, with TRBD1 as a possible D gene (6 bases). Germline CDR1 and CDR2: DFQATT and SNEGSKA (reference sequence). The CDR3 has 11 residues. CDR3 nucleotides: TGCAGGACAATAAGGGGAGGGGGAGCTTTCTTT. It codes for CRTIRGGGAFF.

The rearrangement links TRBV4-1 to TRBJ1-5, with TRBD1 identical over 9 bases. Germline V gene data show CDR1 as MGHRA and CDR2 as YSYEKL. The CDR3 covers 15 residues. The J segment lost 7 bases and the V segment lost 1 base, leaving 5 bases of the junction unmatched. CDR3 in DNA: TGCGCCAGCAGCCAAGGCGGACAGGGGCCCCAGCCCCAGCATTTT. Protein product: CASSQGGQGPQPQHF.